This paragraph reports one T cell receptor (beta chain). The antigen is not known. This sample is part of a study of vaccination and CD4 T cells after COVID-19. Whole-study context: Collection of post-COVID samples occurred a median about 100 days after diagnosis, spanning a range of 35 to 161.

Treatment noted: roughly ten-day PBMC culture with coronavirus spike peptide pools or control peptides (ViraFEST assay). The V gene lost 5 bases and the J gene lost 5 bases, with 13 bases spanning the gap. This CDR3 has 14 amino acids. Study findings and constraints: Convalescent patients had a median roughly 87% of reactive clones appearing only post-vaccination.

Researchers used the Oncomine TCR Beta short-read assay to sequence DNA from cultured CD4+ T cells. TCRdb analysed the PCR reads with MiXCR anew, one entry per CDR3 protein. The sample consists of about 20,000 distinct CDR3 sequences, roughly 37% of them appearing once. This sequence joins TRBV12-3 or TRBV12-4 and TRBJ2-1; the D gene is possibly TRBD1 (5 bases). This TCR was sampled from a human donor who received a COVID-19 vaccine. The material sequenced was CD4+ T cells from blood, cultured in vitro, taken before SARS-CoV-2 vaccination. The CDR3 reads CASSPSRVHNEQFF. CDR3 sequence (DNA): TGTGCCAGCAGTCCCAGCAGGGTACACAATGAGCAGTTCTTC.